This T cell receptor beta chain was recovered during a study of blood T cells in healthy people across ages. Concerning this clonotype itself: Its specificity is unknown.

Study-wide results and caveats: In older individuals, TCR beta diversity per million T cells was lower, falling roughly linearly with age.

A second 7 to 11 cycle PCR used barcoded and J-beta primers. Per sample, CDR3-containing paired-end reads numbered at least 2.5 million. TCRdb called the 5' RACE reads again in MiXCR, with one record for every CDR3 protein. The sample consists of roughly 570,000 distinct CDR3 sequences, 27% of them appearing once. The V gene's germline CDR1 is SGHVS and CDR2 FQNEAQ. The CDR3 consists of 16 residues. V was clipped by 2 bases and J by 4 bases; unmatched bases: 5. The receptor comes from a woman between 70 and 85 years old in good health. The rearrangement joins TRBV7-8 to TRBJ2-2, with 9 bases lining up with TRBD1. Material: blood. CDR3 DNA sequence: TGTGCCAGCAGCTTACTACAGGGGGCGCCCACCGGGGAGCTGTTTTTT. Translated: CASSLLQGAPTGELFF.